The 9 T cell receptor beta chains below all came from one sample that was sequenced in a study of T-cell reconstitution after alpha-beta-depleted transplantation in children. This sample's TCRbeta library carried unique molecular identifier barcodes. TCRdb ran MiXCR on the PCR reads and lists one entry per CDR3 protein. Of hundreds of thousands of distinct CDR3 sequences in the sample, less than 15% are singletons; the top ten hold roughly 0.84%. The source was PBMCs, collected before TCRalphabeta/CD19-depleted stem cell transplant. The receptors were gathered from a girl aged 2 to 10 with congenital amegakaryocytic thrombocytopenia, due to receive a stem cell transplant.

The chain joins TRBV5-1 to TRBJ2-1; D is perhaps TRBD1 or TRBD2 (5 bases each). This CDR3 is 11 amino acids long. Deletions cut 6 bases from V and 15 bases from J, with 16 bases between. Germline lookup yields CDR1 SGHRS and CDR2 YFSETQ. The CDR3 here is CASMGRGRRFF. Written as DNA, the CDR3 is TGCGCCAGCATGGGACGGGGTAGGCGGTTCTTC.

This clonotype was seen many times. This chain links TRBV7-2 with TRBJ2-3; a possible D gene is TRBD1 (5 bases). CDR1 SGHTA and CDR2 FQGNSA come from the germline V gene. V was pared by 2 bases and J by 3 bases, with 12 bases between. The CDR3 is 15 residues long. This CDR3 is CASSLRSGLTDTQYF. CDR3 sequence (DNA): TGTGCCAGCAGCTTAAGATCAGGGCTAACAGATACGCAGTATTTT.

This clonotype was recorded a few times. The V and J genes are TRBV7-9 and TRBJ2-1, with 14 nucleotides matching TRBD2. CDR1 and CDR2 from the germline V gene are SEHNR and FQNEAQ (reference sequence). J was trimmed by 1 base and V by 1 base; bases with no gene match: 12. CDR3 length: 21 residues. The CDR3 region has the DNA TGTGCCAGCAGCTTAGGGATCCTGGGACTAGCGGGAGAAGGTTCCTACAATGAGCAGTTCTTC. This gives the protein CASSLGILGLAGEGSYNEQFF.

At least ten counts were recorded for this clonotype. The chain couples TRBV7-7 to TRBJ2-2, with TRBD1 as a possible D gene (6 bases). The CDR3 runs 14 residues. V dropped 5 bases and J dropped 3 bases, with 10 bases sitting between them. Looked up from germline, CDR1 is SSHAT and CDR2 is FNYEAQ (reference sequence). The CDR3 nucleotides are TGTGCCAGCAGCCCGGACAGAGACACCGGGGAGCTGTTTTTT. As protein: CASSPDRDTGELFF.

This clonotype was detected ten times or more. The chain employs TRBV20-1 and TRBJ1-5, with D possibly TRBD1 on 5 matching bases. CDR3 length: 13 residues. Germline loops: CDR1 DFQATT, CDR2 SNEGSKA (reference sequence). Trimming left V 5 bases short and J 6 bases short, with 14 bases between. The CDR3 sequence is CSALGGGSQPQHF. The CDR3 coding sequence is TGCAGTGCTCTGGGGGGAGGCTCTCAGCCCCAGCATTTT.

This clonotype showed up many times. V usage is TRBV5-1 and J usage is TRBJ1-5; D unresolved. The CDR3 length is 15 residues. V lost 3 bases to trimming and J lost 0 bases, with 10 bases between them. Germline CDR1 reads SGHRS; CDR2 reads YFSETQ. The CDR3 DNA follows: TGCGCCAGCAGCTCCCGACCGGATAGCAATCAGCCCCAGCATTTT. Translated: CASSSRPDSNQPQHF.

This clonotype has only a few counts. The CDR3 bases are TGTGCCAGCAGCTCCCGGACTAGCGGGAGACTATCGGGAGATACGCAGTATTTT. Encoded protein: CASSSRTSGRLSGDTQYF. The rearrangement uses TRBV7-8 and TRBJ2-3; TRBD2 matches at 13 bases. In germline, CDR1 is SGHVS, CDR2 FQNEAQ. V lost 4 bases to trimming and J lost 5 bases; unmatched junction nucleotides: 12. CDR3 length: 18 residues.

In this sample, this clonotype turned up a few times. This chain uses TRBV25-1 with TRBJ2-5, with D possibly matching TRBD2 (5 bases). V lost 2 bases and J 1 base, leaving 8 bases between the germline ends. CDR1 and CDR2 (germline): MGHDK, SYGVNS. The CDR3 sequence is 14 residues long. CDR3 bases: TGTGCCAGCAGTGAACACCGGGGCCAAGAGACCCAGTACTTC. Translating gives CASSEHRGQETQYF.

The chain recombines TRBV6-1 with TRBJ2-6, with no clear D. The CDR3 covers 14 residues. Deletions cut 2 bases from V and 0 bases from J, with 2 bases between. Germline values: CDR1 MNHNS, CDR2 SASEGT. In DNA form, the CDR3 reads TGTGCCAGCAGTGAACCCTCTGGGGCCAACGTCCTGACTTTC. It is translated as CASSEPSGANVLTF.